The 27 T cell receptor beta chains given below trace back to one sample, sequenced in a study of PD-L1 blockade in urothelial cancer. Sequencing used immunoSEQ multiplex PCR; TCRdb keeps in-frame clones, though not all of them. The sample includes about 38,000 clones, 86% of them seen just once. Time point of the sample: peripheral blood 6 weeks after treatment start. The sequencing used PBMCs, collected around atezolizumab (anti-PD-L1) treatment. All receptors derive from a man aged 55 to 70 with urothelial cancer.

This sequence joins TRBV5-1 and TRBJ2-1, with 7 bases aligning to TRBD2. The CDR3 covers 12 residues. Germline V gene lookup returns CDR1 SGHRS and CDR2 YFSETQ. Unmatched junction bases numbered 3, after V lost 0 bases and J lost 12 bases. In DNA form, the CDR3 reads TGCGCCAGCAGCTTGGTGTCTAGCGGGCAGTTCTTC. It encodes CASSLVSSGQFF.

The V and J genes are TRBV5-8 and TRBJ2-6; 9 bases match TRBD1. From germline, CDR1 is SGHTS and CDR2 YDEGEE. The CDR3 is 18 residues long. Losses at the gene ends were 6 bases for V and 2 bases for J; bases not matched to a gene: 12. This CDR3 is CASIIGRDRATGANVLTF. The CDR3 DNA sequence: TGTGCCAGCATCATCGGACGGGACAGGGCTACTGGGGCCAACGTCCTGACTTTC.

A single count supports this clone. V and J are TRBV30 and TRBJ1-4; D uncertain. The CDR3 sequence is 16 residues long. V lost 0 bases, J lost 0 bases, and 11 bases lay in between. Germline loops: CDR1 GTSNPN, CDR2 SVGIG (reference sequence). For the CDR3, the DNA is TGTGCCTGGAGTGTAGGTAGCTTTGCAACTAATGAAAAACTGTTTTTT. Amino acids: CAWSVGSFATNEKLFF.

V and J are TRBV7-8 and TRBJ2-1; a weak D match, TRBD2 (6 bases). V dropped 4 bases and J dropped 4 bases, with 14 bases sitting between them. The CDR3 is 15 residues long. Germline V gives CDR1 SGHVS, CDR2 FQNEAQ. CDR3 protein: CASSSGTPLYNEQFF. Written as DNA, the CDR3 is TGTGCCAGCAGCTCCGGGACTCCTCTTTACAATGAGCAGTTCTTC.

The chain couples TRBV9 to TRBJ1-5; D gene ambiguous. The V gene's germline CDR1 is SGDLS and CDR2 YYNGEE. The CDR3 spans 15 residues. V was shortened by 0 bases and J by 4 bases, with 11 bases between the two germline ends. The CDR3 loop reads CASSVGLGGNQPQHF. The DNA for the CDR3 is TGTGCCAGCAGCGTAGGTCTCGGCGGGAATCAGCCCCAGCATTTT.

V and J are TRBV5-1 and TRBJ1-5, with a tentative D call TRBD1 (5 bases). The V end was cut by 0 bases, the J end by 6 bases, with 7 bases between. The CDR3 extends over 13 amino acids. Germline V gene lookup returns CDR1 SGHRS and CDR2 YFSETQ. CDR3 coding DNA: TGCGCCAGCAGCTTGGGGCAGGGTCAGCCCCAGCATTTT. Translating it yields CASSLGQGQPQHF.

The CDR3 sequence is CASSLASTSYGYTF. In DNA, the CDR3 is TGCGCCAGCAGCTTGGCCTCGACAAGCTATGGCTACACCTTC. The V gene is TRBV5-1, the J gene TRBJ1-2; D is ambiguous. Per the germline V gene, CDR1 is SGHRS and CDR2 is YFSETQ. V shed 0 bases and J shed 4 bases, with 10 bases lying between them. The CDR3 has 14 amino acids.

The chain combines TRBV4-1 with TRBJ2-3; 9 nucleotides align to TRBD2. V was pared by 1 base and J by 2 bases, with 7 bases of the junction left unmatched. Germline loops: CDR1 MGHRA, CDR2 YSYEKL. There are 17 residues in the CDR3. The CDR3 DNA follows: TGCGCCAGCAGCCAAGGCCCGGTAGCGGGGGACACAGATACGCAGTATTTT. Its translation is CASSQGPVAGDTDTQYF.

This clone appeared once. V and J are TRBV20-1 and TRBJ2-3; a weak D match, TRBD2 (6 bases). V lost 7 bases, J lost 6 bases, and 11 bases lay in between. There are 11 residues in the CDR3. Germline CDR1 is DFQATT and CDR2 is SNEGSKA (reference sequence). The CDR3 spells CSGGLQDTQYF. The CDR3, as DNA: TGCAGTGGGGGACTGCAGGATACGCAGTATTTT.

For this clone: Germline is not matched at one junction end, which may reflect a read error. The chain has TRBV5-4 and TRBJ1-3; D possibly corresponds to TRBD1 (5 bases). CDR1 SGHNT and CDR2 YYREEE come from the germline V gene (reference sequence). The length of the CDR3 is 15 residues. CDR3 DNA sequence: TGTGCCAGCAGTTTGGGACTGTACTCTGGAAACACCATATATTTT. Its translation is CASSLGLYSGNTIYF.

The chain employs TRBV11-3 and TRBJ2-1; TRBD2 matches at 11 bases. Germline V lookup: CDR1 SGHNT, CDR2 YENEEA. The V and J ends lost 5 bases and 7 bases, in that order; junction bases with no gene match: 10. This CDR3 has 16 residues. The CDR3 DNA follows: TGTGCCAGCAGCGCCTCGCCCACTAGCGGGAGTAATGAGCAGTTCTTC. Its translation is CASSASPTSGSNEQFF.

V is TRBV19 and J is TRBJ2-2; D possibly corresponds to TRBD2 (7 bases). CDR3 length: 15 amino acids. V shed 11 bases and J shed 9 bases, with 25 bases lying between them. CDR1 and CDR2 (germline): LNHDA, SQIVND (reference sequence). The CDR3 DNA sequence: TGTGCCGTTCAGGGGCTTACTAGCGCTCGAAGGGAGCTGTTTTTT. It translates to CAVQGLTSARRELFF. Combining the CDR3 with reference TRBV19 and TRBJ2-2 gives the whole variable domain DGGITQSPKYLFRKEGQNVTLSCEQNLNHDAMYWYRQDPGQGLRLIYYSQIVNDFQKGDIAEGYSVSREKKESFPLTVTSAQKNPTAFYLCAVQGLTSARRELFFGEGSRLTVL.

The V and J genes are TRBV12-5 and TRBJ2-2, with no clear D. The CDR3 runs 17 residues. Between the trimmed V and J ends, which lost 0 bases and 6 bases, there was a span of 17 bases. Per germline, CDR1 LGHNT and CDR2 FRNRAP. CDR3 amino acids: CASGLVPQALNSGELFF. The CDR3 DNA follows: TGTGCTAGTGGTTTGGTACCGCAAGCGCTCAATTCCGGGGAGCTGTTTTTT. The entire variable domain, with the rest obtained from reference TRBV12-5 and TRBJ2-2, is as follows: DARVTQTPRHKVTEMGQEVTMRCQPILGHNTVFWYRQTMMQGLELLAYFRNRAPLDDSGMPKDRFSAEMPDATLATLKIQPSEPRDSAVYFCASGLVPQALNSGELFFGEGSRLTVL.

J is TRBJ1-2 and V is TRBV5-1, with D unresolved. This CDR3 spans 14 amino acids. Trimming took off 3 bases at V and 3 bases at J, with 12 bases between the two ends. The germline V gene encodes CDR1 SGHRS and CDR2 YFSETQ. The CDR3 DNA sequence: TGCGCCAGCAGCTCGGGTGCCAACCACTATGGCTACACCTTC. This translates into CASSSGANHYGYTF.

The chain links TRBV5-1 to TRBJ1-2; TRBD1 matches at 7 bases. CDR1 SGHRS and CDR2 YFSETQ come from the germline V gene. With 0 bases clipped from V and 4 bases from J, the junction kept 3 bases outside the gene matches. The CDR3 loop spans 14 amino acids. This CDR3 is CASSLAGQSYGYTF. DNA of the CDR3: TGCGCCAGCAGCTTGGCGGGACAGAGCTATGGCTACACCTTC.

This clone occurred once. J is TRBJ1-6 and V is TRBV30, with 9 bases identical to TRBD1. Germline V gives CDR1 GTSNPN, CDR2 SVGIG (reference sequence). The CDR3 covers 15 residues. J gave up 7 bases and V 4 bases, and 8 bases lay outside the gene matches. The CDR3 nucleotides are TGTGCCTGGACGAGACAGGGGGTCCTGAATTCACCCCTCCACTTT. Translation: CAWTRQGVLNSPLHF.

The chain uses TRBV5-1 and TRBJ2-2, with D unclear. Per the germline V gene, CDR1 is SGHRS and CDR2 is YFSETQ. The CDR3 sequence is 15 residues long. Trimming removed 0 bases at V and 2 bases at J, with 8 bases between. CDR3 residues: CASSLATDNTGELFF. CDR3 sequence (DNA): TGCGCCAGCAGCTTGGCCACAGATAACACCGGGGAGCTGTTTTTT.

V usage is TRBV20-1 and J usage is TRBJ2-7, with D unclear. Germline V gene sequence: CDR1 DFQATT, CDR2 SNEGSKA (reference sequence). Trimming removed 3 bases from V and 7 bases from J, with 10 bases in between. This CDR3 comprises 11 residues. This CDR3 reads CSASLAEEQYF. Here the CDR3 DNA reads TGCAGTGCTAGTTTGGCGGAAGAGCAGTACTTC.

The DNA for the CDR3 is TGCGCCAGCAGCTTGCCGCGGCCGAACACCGGGGAGCTGTTTTTT. Its translation: CASSLPRPNTGELFF. The chain carries TRBV5-1 and TRBJ2-2; no definite D call. Germline V gives CDR1 SGHRS, CDR2 YFSETQ. Trimming took 1 base from V and 0 from J, leaving 7 bases between them. This CDR3 comprises 15 residues.

The chain carries TRBV5-1 and TRBJ2-7; D possibly corresponds to TRBD2 (5 bases). Trimming shortened V by 6 bases and J by 0 bases, and 13 bases separated the two germline ends. This CDR3 has 14 residues. Germline assignment: CDR1 SGHRS and CDR2 YFSETQ. DNA for the CDR3: TGCGCCAGCACGAAAGCTAGCAGCTCCTACGAGCAGTACTTC. Amino acids: CASTKASSSYEQYF.

The gene calls are TRBV7-9 and TRBJ2-7; D possibly corresponds to TRBD2 (9 bases). The length of the CDR3 is 19 residues. CDR1 is SEHNR and CDR2 is FQNEAQ in the germline V gene (reference sequence). V lost 5 bases to trimming and J lost 3 bases, with 29 bases between them. The CDR3 loop is CASSQRTGSGREGLYEQYF. CDR3 nucleotide sequence: TGTGCCAGCAGCCAAAGGACAGGGTCGGGGCGGGAGGGCCTCTACGAGCAGTACTTC.

The chain has TRBV18 and TRBJ1-2, with D possibly TRBD1 on 6 matching bases. V was clipped by 6 bases and J by 6 bases, with 23 bases between them. This CDR3 has 16 amino acids. Germline CDR1 is KGHSH and CDR2 is LQKENI. The CDR3 DNA sequence: TGTGCCAGCTCGACGACATCGGGGGGCGAGACGAATGGCTACACCTTC. Protein sequence: CASSTTSGGETNGYTF.

This clone was observed a handful of times. The chain combines TRBV7-2 with TRBJ1-1, with a possible D match to TRBD1 (5 bases). Deletions cut 2 bases from V and 1 base from J, with 5 bases between. This CDR3 has 13 residues. Per germline, CDR1 SGHTA and CDR2 FQGNSA. The CDR3 coding sequence is TGTGCCAGCAGCTTACAGGGGAACACTGAAGCTTTCTTT. This sequence encodes CASSLQGNTEAFF.

The chain carries TRBV5-4 and TRBJ1-1; TRBD1 agrees at 7 bases. CDR1 SGHNT and CDR2 YYREEE come from the germline V gene (reference sequence). With V trimmed by 7 bases and J by 0 bases, 6 bases remained unmatched. The CDR3 runs to 14 residues. CDR3 nucleotides: TGTGCCAGCTCAGAGGGACAGCTGAACACTGAAGCTTTCTTT. Residues: CASSEGQLNTEAFF. The whole variable domain, remainder taken from reference TRBV5-4 and TRBJ1-1, is ETGVTQSPTHLIKTRGQQVTLRCSSQSGHNTVSWYQQALGQGPQFIFQYYREEENGRGNFPPRFSGLQFPNYSSELNVNALELDDSALYLCASSEGQLNTEAFFGQGTRLTVV.

In the case of this clone: An end of the junction does not agree with germline; a read error may underlie this. V is TRBV7-2 and J is TRBJ1-1; no reliable D call. There are 12 residues in the CDR3. The germline V gene has CDR1 SGHTA and CDR2 FQGNSA. The CDR3: CASSLVGGRLLF. Here the CDR3 DNA reads TGTGCCAGCAGCTTAGTAGGAGGCCGGCTTCTCTTT.

This chain connects TRBV9 to TRBJ2-2, with TRBD2 identical over 13 bases. Germline values: CDR1 SGDLS, CDR2 YYNGEE. V gave up 0 bases and J gave up 2 bases; unmatched junction bases: 4. The CDR3 is 18 amino acids. The CDR3 nucleotides are TGTGCCAGCAGCGTAGGTGGGACTAGCGGGATAAACACCGGGGAGCTGTTTTTT. This sequence encodes CASSVGGTSGINTGELFF.

This chain joins TRBV6-1 and TRBJ2-5; 8 positions match TRBD1. The V gene's germline CDR1 is MNHNS and CDR2 SASEGT. The CDR3 runs 15 residues. Trimming cost V 4 bases and J 2 bases; bases outside gene matches: 6. The CDR3 spells CASSAGTGTQETQYF. As DNA, the CDR3 is TGTGCCAGCAGTGCCGGGACAGGAACTCAAGAGACCCAGTACTTC.